This is a list of T cell receptor beta chains from one sample in a study of graft-versus-host responses after intestinal transplantation. The assay was immunoSEQ multiplex PCR, and TCRdb's table has in-frame clones only and misses some. The sample lists about 35,000 clones, 93% occurring once. Antigens of these TCRs are unknown. Sequences were derived from unstimulated CD8+ T cells sorted from spleen or lymph node cells, sampled before transplant. Every receptor here comes from a human donor who was the organ donor for an intestinal transplant. CDR3s include the opening cysteine and the closing phenylalanine or tryptophan. D genes are given only for firm matches. Expanded clones are given a class, and other clones once, few, many or no size at all.

TRBV7-9	TRBJ2-1	.	.	CASSLGWRDSSSYNEQFF	TGTGCCAGCAGCTTAGGGTGGAGGGACTCCAGCTCCTACAATGAGCAGTTCTTC
TRBV5-5	TRBJ2-1	once	.	CASRLESYNEQFF	TGTGCCAGCAGACTGGAATCCTACAATGAGCAGTTCTTC
TRBV27	TRBJ2-7	few	TRBD2	CASSLSREGLYEQYF	TGTGCCAGCAGTTTATCTCGGGAGGGCCTGTACGAGCAGTACTTC
TRBV4-1	TRBJ2-5	.	TRBD1	CASSQGLLDRGEETQYF	TGCGCCAGCAGCCAAGGACTACTGGACAGGGGAGAAGAGACCCAGTACTTC
TRBV4-3	TRBJ1-2	.	TRBD1	CASSQGIPGQGVGYTF	TGCGCCAGCAGCCAAGGTATCCCGGGACAGGGAGTTGGCTACACCTTC
TRBV19	TRBJ2-7	.	TRBD2	CASTPGTSRVYEQYF	TGTGCCAGTACCCCCGGGACTAGCAGGGTTTACGAGCAGTACTTC
TRBV4-3	TRBJ2-7	once	.	CASSQDVRTYEQYF	TGCGCCAGCAGCCAAGATGTCAGAACCTACGAGCAGTACTTC
TRBV19	TRBJ1-5	.	.	CASSIVVSSNQPQHF	TGTGCCAGTAGTATAGTGGTCAGTAGCAATCAGCCCCAGCATTTT
TRBV5-4	TRBJ2-7	.	TRBD2	CASSLLGTSNYEQYF	TGTGCCAGCAGCTTACTCGGGACTAGCAACTACGAGCAGTACTTC
TRBV7-9	TRBJ2-7	.	.	CASSFMTDSYEQYF	TGTGCCAGCAGCTTTATGACAGATTCCTACGAGCAGTACTTC
TRBV10-3	TRBJ2-7	.	.	CATRGDEQYF	TGTGCCACCAGAGGAGACGAGCAGTACTTC
TRBV27	TRBJ2-3	.	TRBD2	CASSTRYKRGSTDTQYF	TGTGCCAGCAGTACCCGCTACAAGCGGGGAAGCACAGATACGCAGTATTTT
TRBV28	TRBJ2-1	.	TRBD2	CASSYRLAPPYNEQFF	TGTGCCAGCAGTTACCGACTAGCGCCTCCCTACAATGAGCAGTTCTTC
TRBV27	TRBJ2-7	.	TRBD2	CASSFGLAGYEQYF	TGTGCCAGCAGTTTCGGACTAGCGGGTTACGAGCAGTACTTC
TRBV13	TRBJ2-1	.	.	CASSVGIHEQFF	TGTGCCAGCAGCGTGGGTATCCATGAGCAGTTCTTC
TRBV4-1	TRBJ2-7	.	.	CASSPSYRPYEQYF	TGCGCCAGCAGCCCCTCATATCGCCCTTACGAGCAGTACTTC
TRBV5-4	TRBJ1-1	.	TRBD1	CASSLAGGLGTEAFF	TGTGCCAGCAGCTTAGCAGGGGGCCTAGGCACTGAAGCTTTCTTT
TRBV28	TRBJ2-1	.	TRBD2	CASRGGLATGEQFF	TGTGCCAGCAGAGGAGGACTAGCGACAGGTGAGCAGTTCTTC
TRBV6-6	TRBJ1-1	.	.	CASSYSNGGTEAFF	TGTGCCAGCAGTTACTCGAATGGTGGTACTGAAGCTTTCTTT
TRBV7-2	TRBJ2-3	.	TRBD1	CASSLGQGGWTDTQYF	TGTGCCAGCAGCTTGGGACAGGGGGGGTGGACAGATACGCAGTATTTT
TRBV4-1	TRBJ2-5	.	TRBD2	CASSFLLAGGPQETQYF	TGCGCCAGCAGCTTTCTTTTAGCGGGAGGACCTCAAGAGACCCAGTACTTC
TRBV13	TRBJ1-2	.	.	CASTLWGSNYGYTF	TGTGCCAGCACCCTTTGGGGCTCTAACTATGGCTACACCTTC
TRBV5-4	TRBJ2-7	.	TRBD2	CASSPRGSGTHEQYF	TGTGCCAGCAGCCCTAGGGGTAGCGGGACCCACGAGCAGTACTTC
TRBV19	TRBJ1-1	.	TRBD1	CASKPKQGGTEAFF	TGTGCCAGCAAACCAAAACAGGGGGGGACTGAAGCTTTCTTT
TRBV4-3	TRBJ2-1	.	TRBD2	CASRRMAGGRHNEQFF	TGCGCCAGCAGAAGAATGGCGGGAGGGAGGCACAATGAGCAGTTCTTC
TRBV7-9	TRBJ2-1	.	.	CASSSRDRGLRYNEQFF	TGTGCCAGCAGCTCAAGAGATAGGGGACTCAGATACAATGAGCAGTTCTTC